The 23 T cell receptor beta chains in this list originate from one sample, sequenced in a study of shared clonotypes between healthy human individuals. Clones were sequenced by immunoSEQ multiplex PCR, and TCRdb holds only the in-frame ones, with some missing. The sample comprises about 1.9 million clones, around 93% of which are singletons, and around 1.7% rests with the top ten. CD45RO-negative, CCR7-positively selected cells formed the naive CD8 fraction, excluding terminally differentiated effector memory CD45RA+ cells. Input material: naive CD8+ T cells from PBMCs. These receptor sequences come from a man aged 18 to 35 in good health. Some clones in this sample may be carry-over from other donors' samples.

The rearrangement uses TRBV27 and TRBJ2-1, with a tentative D call TRBD2 (6 bases). The germline V gene encodes CDR1 MNHEY and CDR2 SMNVEV (reference sequence). Trimming removed 5 bases from V and 3 bases from J, with 11 bases in between. This CDR3 contains 14 residues. The CDR3 bases are TGTGCCAGCAGTCAGTTGACTAGCTACAATGAGCAGTTCTTC. This gives the protein CASSQLTSYNEQFF.

The chain is built from TRBV11-2 and TRBJ2-7; TRBD1 is a possible D gene (7 bases). The CDR3 consists of 16 residues. The germline V gene encodes CDR1 SGHAT and CDR2 FQNNGV. The V gene lost 5 bases and the J gene lost 5 bases, with 22 bases spanning the gap. The CDR3 region is CASSNFGGTVTNEQYF. The DNA for the CDR3 is TGTGCCAGCAGCAATTTCGGAGGGACAGTGACTAACGAGCAGTACTTC.

The gene calls are TRBV7-9 and TRBJ2-1; maybe TRBD2 (6 bases). V lost 3 bases and J 4 bases, leaving 16 bases between the germline ends. Per germline, CDR1 SEHNR and CDR2 FQNEAQ (reference sequence). This CDR3 is built from 16 residues. CDR3: CASSFYAKRAYNEQFF. In nucleotides, the CDR3 is TGTGCCAGCAGCTTCTACGCGAAGCGGGCATACAATGAGCAGTTCTTC.

V usage is TRBV11-2 and J usage is TRBJ2-5; weak D call: TRBD1 (6 bases). Trimming shortened V by 5 bases and J by 4 bases, and 17 bases separated the two germline ends. Germline CDR1 is SGHAT and CDR2 is FQNNGV. There are 15 residues in the CDR3. The CDR3 spells CASSVSRTAGETQYF. CDR3 bases: TGTGCCAGCAGCGTCTCACGGACAGCAGGAGAGACCCAGTACTTC. The full variable domain, with the rest looked up from reference TRBV11-2 and TRBJ2-5, is EAGVAQSPRYKIIEKRQSVAFWCNPISGHATLYWYQQILGQGPKLLIQFQNNGVVDDSQLPKDRFSAERLKGVDSTLKIQPAKLEDSAVYLCASSVSRTAGETQYFGPGTRLLVL.

This chain connects TRBV9 to TRBJ2-2, with 8 bases that match TRBD2. CDR3 size: 17 residues. The germline gives CDR1 SGDLS, CDR2 YYNGEE. V dropped 0 bases and J dropped 5; count of bases not matched to a gene: 9. The CDR3 loop reads CASSVERGIVSTGELFF. CDR3 nucleotides: TGTGCCAGCAGCGTAGAGCGGGGGATAGTCTCTACCGGGGAGCTGTTTTTT.

Concerning this clone: Other DNA variants within this sample encode the same CDR3. V gene TRBV6-1 combines with J gene TRBJ2-7; no clear D gene. From germline, CDR1 is MNHNS and CDR2 SASEGT. This CDR3 has 11 amino acids. Deletions cut 5 bases from V and 3 bases from J, with 5 bases between. The CDR3 nucleotides read TGTGCCAGCAGTAATAGCTACGAGCAGTACTTC. Amino acid sequence: CASSNSYEQYF.

The chain recombines TRBV29-1 with TRBJ2-7, with a possible D match to TRBD2 (6 bases). Between the trimmed V and J ends, which lost 6 bases and 2 bases, there was a span of 17 bases. The germline gives CDR1 SQVTM, CDR2 ANQGSEA. The CDR3 totals 14 residues. In DNA form, the CDR3 reads TGCAGCGTGGGGGGACCAACCTCGCCCTACGAGCAGTACTTC. This gives the protein CSVGGPTSPYEQYF.

This chain's CDR3 is CASSPRAGVREKLFF. CDR3 nucleotide sequence: TGTGCCAGTAGTCCGCGGGCGGGGGTTCGGGAAAAACTGTTTTTT. V is TRBV19 and J is TRBJ1-4, with D possibly TRBD1 on 5 matching bases. The CDR3 contains 15 residues. Germline V CDR1 and CDR2: LNHDA, SQIVND (reference sequence). Trimming cost V 5 bases and J 8 bases, with 18 bases left between them.

This rearrangement joins TRBV7-9 to TRBJ1-4; the D gene is possibly TRBD1 (5 bases). Trimming took off 4 bases at V and 7 bases at J, with 19 bases between the two ends. The CDR3 runs 16 residues. Per the germline V gene, CDR1 is SEHNR and CDR2 is FQNEAQ (reference sequence). The chain's CDR3 is CASSYSDGARGEKLFF. The CDR3 nucleotides are TGTGCCAGCAGCTACTCCGACGGGGCGCGGGGTGAAAAACTGTTTTTT.

The chain is built from TRBV5-6 and TRBJ1-2; weak D call: TRBD1 (5 bases). The germline gives CDR1 SGHDT, CDR2 YYEEEE. V was clipped by 0 bases and J by 8 bases, with 14 bases between them. The CDR3 runs 14 residues. In DNA form, the CDR3 reads TGTGCCAGCAGCTTGGAAGGCTTCGGGACGGGCTACACCTTC. It codes for CASSLEGFGTGYTF. The full variable domain, rest sourced from reference TRBV5-6 and TRBJ1-2, is DAGVTQSPTHLIKTRGQQVTLRCSPKSGHDTVSWYQQALGQGPQFIFQYYEEEERQRGNFPDRFSGHQFPNYSSELNVNALLLGDSALYLCASSLEGFGTGYTFGSGTRLTVV.

The chain has TRBV7-3 and TRBJ2-1; 10 bases are shared with TRBD2. V lost 5 bases to trimming and J lost 6 bases; unmatched junction nucleotides: 7. Per germline, CDR1 SGHTA and CDR2 FQGTGA. This CDR3 spans 15 amino acids. This CDR3 is CASSPLAGVSNEQFF. In nucleotides, the CDR3 is TGTGCCAGCAGCCCTCTAGCGGGAGTGTCCAATGAGCAGTTCTTC.

The V gene is TRBV18, the J gene TRBJ2-7; a possible D gene is TRBD1 (6 bases). The germline gives CDR1 KGHSH, CDR2 LQKENI. Trimming left V 6 bases short and J 0 bases short, with 12 bases between. The CDR3 has 14 residues. CDR3 DNA sequence: TGTGCCAGCTCCATAGGGGGTGCCTCCTACGAGCAGTACTTC. It specifies CASSIGGASYEQYF.

The rearrangement uses TRBV25-1 and TRBJ1-2; D remains ambiguous. Germline V CDR1 and CDR2: MGHDK, SYGVNS. The CDR3 length is 13 residues. Trimming removed 1 base from V and 8 bases from J, with 11 bases in between. The CDR3 is CASSESESEGYTF. For the CDR3, the DNA is TGTGCCAGCAGTGAATCGGAGTCTGAGGGCTACACCTTC.

The rearrangement links TRBV28 to TRBJ2-1, with 9 bases lining up with TRBD2. The CDR3 spans 16 residues. V was clipped by 7 bases and J by 3 bases; unmatched bases: 10. CDR1 and CDR2 from the germline V gene are MDHEN and SYDVKM. The CDR3 bases are TGTGCCAGCACACCTCTTACTAGCGGGTACTACAATGAGCAGTTCTTC. The encoded protein is CASTPLTSGYYNEQFF.

The V gene is TRBV28, the J gene TRBJ1-2; D remains unclear. This CDR3 region has 12 residues. V lost 7 bases, J lost 6 bases, and 12 bases lay in between. Germline V gene sequence: CDR1 MDHEN, CDR2 SYDVKM. The CDR3 protein is CASTPRGNGYTF. For the CDR3, the DNA is TGTGCCAGCACCCCTCGAGGGAATGGCTACACCTTC.

This chain connects TRBV7-6 to TRBJ2-3; 12 bases line up with TRBD2. Germline V CDR1 and CDR2: SGHVS, FNYEAQ. The CDR3 length is 15 residues. After removal of 5 bases from V and 3 bases from J, the junction contained 3 bases not matched to a gene. Here the CDR3 reads CASSKLAGGTDTQYF. CDR3 DNA: TGTGCCAGCAGCAAACTAGCGGGAGGAACAGATACGCAGTATTTT. The entire variable domain, with the rest obtained from reference TRBV7-6 and TRBJ2-3, is as follows: GAGVSQSPRYKVTKRGQDVALRCDPISGHVSLYWYRQALGQGPEFLTYFNYEAQQDKSGLPNDRFSAERPEGSISTLTIQRTEQRDSAMYRCASSKLAGGTDTQYFGPGTRLTVL.

As for this clone: Distinct nucleotide sequences in the sample also encode this CDR3. This sequence joins TRBV30 and TRBJ1-2; the D is unclear. The CDR3 consists of 11 residues. Per the germline V gene, CDR1 is GTSNPN and CDR2 is SVGIG (reference sequence). V lost 1 base, J lost 5 bases, and 5 bases lay in between. CDR3 protein: CAWSEGYGYTF. The CDR3 coding sequence is TGTGCCTGGAGTGAAGGGTATGGCTACACCTTC.

The gene calls are TRBV12-5 and TRBJ1-1; D remains ambiguous. The CDR3 totals 12 residues. V was clipped by 1 base and J by 7 bases, with 7 bases between them. The germline gives CDR1 LGHNT, CDR2 FRNRAP. The CDR3 coding sequence is TGTGCTAGTGGTTTGGCCCCTTTTGAAGCTTTCTTT. It is translated as CASGLAPFEAFF.

V and J are TRBV5-6 and TRBJ1-1; TRBD1 might be the D (6 bases). The V gene's germline CDR1 is SGHDT and CDR2 YYEEEE. The CDR3 covers 15 residues. V was pared by 3 bases and J by 1 base, with 13 bases between. The chain's CDR3 is CASSSSRGPNTEAFF. The CDR3, as DNA: TGTGCCAGCAGCTCCAGCAGGGGCCCGAACACTGAAGCTTTCTTT.

The CDR3 coding sequence is TGCGCCAGCAGCCAAGCAGGGGGCCGGACCGAAAAACTGTTTTTT. It yields the protein CASSQAGGRTEKLFF. This chain links TRBV4-1 with TRBJ1-4, with 8 bases lining up with TRBD1. The CDR3 spans 15 residues. Germline lookup yields CDR1 MGHRA and CDR2 YSYEKL. V was pared by 1 base and J by 8 bases, with 6 bases of the junction left unmatched.

This chain uses TRBV10-3 with TRBJ2-2; D gene unclear. The CDR3 totals 14 residues. Germline CDR1 reads ENHRY; CDR2 reads SYGVKD. Trimming shortened V by 6 bases and J by 4 bases, and 12 bases separated the two germline ends. The CDR3 DNA reads as TGTGCCATCAGCCACCTATATGGCACCGGGGAGCTGTTTTTT. Protein: CAISHLYGTGELFF.

This chain links TRBV19 with TRBJ2-7; no clear D gene. Looked up from germline, CDR1 is LNHDA and CDR2 is SQIVND (reference sequence). The CDR3 spans 14 residues. V was cut by 0 bases and J by 5 bases, with 11 bases left in between. The CDR3 DNA reads as TGTGCCAGTAGTATAGATCAAGGACCCGACGAGCAGTACTTC. Protein product: CASSIDQGPDEQYF.

V gene TRBV19 combines with J gene TRBJ2-3, with D perhaps matching TRBD2 (6 bases). The germline V gene encodes CDR1 LNHDA and CDR2 SQIVND (reference sequence). V lost 3 bases, J lost 0 bases, and 13 bases lay in between. The CDR3 length is 16 residues. The CDR3 region is CASSIPGTPSTDTQYF. CDR3 coding DNA: TGTGCCAGTAGTATCCCGGGGACTCCTAGCACAGATACGCAGTATTTT. Full variable domain (remainder filled in from reference TRBV19 and TRBJ2-3): DGGITQSPKYLFRKEGQNVTLSCEQNLNHDAMYWYRQDPGQGLRLIYYSQIVNDFQKGDIAEGYSVSREKKESFPLTVTSAQKNPTAFYLCASSIPGTPSTDTQYFGPGTRLTVL.